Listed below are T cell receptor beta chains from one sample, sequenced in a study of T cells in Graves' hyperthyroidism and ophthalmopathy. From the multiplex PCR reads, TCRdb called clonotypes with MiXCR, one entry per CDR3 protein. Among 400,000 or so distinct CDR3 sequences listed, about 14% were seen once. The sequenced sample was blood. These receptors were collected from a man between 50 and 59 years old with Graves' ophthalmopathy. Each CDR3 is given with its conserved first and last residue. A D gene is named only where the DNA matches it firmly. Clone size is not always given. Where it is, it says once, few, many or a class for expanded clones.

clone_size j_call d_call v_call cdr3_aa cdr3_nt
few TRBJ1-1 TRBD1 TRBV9 CASSGPGTVVSGAFF TGTGCCAGCAGCGGACCCGGGACAGTTGTGTCTGGAGCTTTCTTT
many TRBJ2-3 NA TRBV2 CASSEDHGSGDTQYF TGTGCCAGCAGTGAAGATCACGGGAGTGGAGATACGCAGTATTTT
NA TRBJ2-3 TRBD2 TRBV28 CASRAGVRTDTQYF TGTGCCAGCAGAGCGGGAGTGAGAACAGATACGCAGTATTTT
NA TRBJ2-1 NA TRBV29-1 CSVAGVGNEQFF TGCAGCGTTGCAGGGGTAGGAAATGAGCAGTTCTTC
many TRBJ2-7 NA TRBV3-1 CASSLSFGYEQYF TGTGCCAGCAGCCTGTCTTTCGGATACGAGCAGTACTTC
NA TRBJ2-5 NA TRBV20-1 CSARGGAREETQYF TGCAGTGCTAGAGGGGGGGCTAGAGAAGAGACCCAGTACTTC
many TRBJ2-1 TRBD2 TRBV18 CASSSLGTSGSYNEQFF TGTGCCAGCTCTTCTTTAGGGACTAGCGGCTCCTACAATGAGCAGTTCTTC
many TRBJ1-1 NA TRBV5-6 CASSDTRTEAFF TGTGCCAGCAGCGATACTCGCACTGAAGCTTTCTTT
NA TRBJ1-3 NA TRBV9 CASSVATGSLSGNTIYF TGTGCCAGCAGCGTAGCTACCGGCAGCCTCTCTGGAAACACCATATATTTT
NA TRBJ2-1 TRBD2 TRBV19 CASSTHPSGAYNEQFF TGTGCCAGTAGTACCCATCCTAGCGGGGCCTACAATGAGCAGTTCTTC